This TCR beta chain was recorded in a study of shared clonotypes between healthy human individuals. Germline CDR1 is MNHEY and CDR2 is SVGAGI. V shed 4 bases and J shed 7 bases, with 8 bases lying between them. The CDR3 extends over 13 amino acids. Study-level findings and limits: Rarefaction demonstrated incomplete sorted-subset sequencing despite large depth.

It was CD45RO-negative cells, positively selected for CCR7, that made up naive CD8 cells, with terminally differentiated effector memory CD45RA+ cells excluded. Replicate PCRs for sorted subsets used about 200 ng DNA; this equaled tens of thousands of T cell genomes. Repertoires were generated with immunoSEQ multiplex PCR, while TCRdb's copy carries only in-frame clones and drops some. Counted here are some 2 million clones, about 95% occurring once; the ten biggest clones make up around 1.2%. Concerning this clone itself: What it recognizes is unknown.

The clonotype was recovered from a man between 18 and 29 years old in good health. Input material: naive CD8+ T cells sorted from blood. V is TRBV6-5 and J is TRBJ1-6; D gene uncertain. The DNA of the CDR3 is TGTGCCAGCAGTTCCGGGAAGAATTCACCCCTCCACTTT. Translation gives CASSSGKNSPLHF.